This T cell receptor beta chain was captured in a study of blood T cells in healthy people across ages. A sample-barcoded 5' primer and a J-beta primer mix were used in a second PCR of roughly 7 to 11 cycles. TCRdb fed the 5' RACE reads into MiXCR, producing one record per CDR3 protein. The sample carries around 2 million distinct CDR3 sequences, 35% to 50% recorded once. The CDR3 contains 14 residues. V was pared by 0 bases and J by 2 bases, with 8 bases between. Germline assignment: CDR1 LGHNA and CDR2 YSLEER. Comments on this clonotype: Its antigen is still unknown.

Notes on the study in general: Across samples, TCR beta diversity tracked strongly with naive T cell percentage.

The J gene is TRBJ2-7, the V gene TRBV4-3; no reliable D call. The sample consisted of blood. The clonotype originates from a human donor in good health. The CDR3 nucleotides read TGCGCCAGCAGCCAAGATCCCCGGGCCTACGAGCAGTACTTC. This codes for CASSQDPRAYEQYF.